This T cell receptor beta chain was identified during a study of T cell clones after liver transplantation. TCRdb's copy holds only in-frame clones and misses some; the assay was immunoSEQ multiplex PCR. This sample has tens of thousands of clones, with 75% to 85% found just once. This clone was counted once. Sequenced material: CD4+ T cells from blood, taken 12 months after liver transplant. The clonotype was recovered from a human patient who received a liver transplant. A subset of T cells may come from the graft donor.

CDR3 sequence: CASSTGPGPQHF. The CDR3 DNA reads TGTGCCAGCAGTACCGGCCCCGGGCCCCAGCATTTT. The chain uses TRBV2 and TRBJ1-5; no clear D gene. This CDR3 is 12 amino acids long. The V end lost 5 bases, the J end lost 9 bases, and 11 bases lay between the germline ends. Looked up from germline, CDR1 is SNHLY and CDR2 is FYNNEI.